This record looks at one T cell receptor (beta chain) sequence and its context. Trimming cost V 4 bases and J 0 bases; bases outside gene matches: 18. The CDR3 loop spans 19 amino acids. Germline CDR1 reads SGHRS; CDR2 reads YFSETQ. The data are from a study of blood T cell repertoires in COVID-19. Turning to the study itself: Acute and convalescent COVID-19 samples came from the United States, Italy and Spain. T cells, B-cell-depleted T cells, or PBMCs supplied cDNA or gDNA.

TCRdb's table, derived via immunoSEQ multiplex PCR, lists solely in-frame clones and lacks some. Here the sample spans about 110,000 clones, less than 90% being singletons. The gene calls are TRBV5-1 and TRBJ2-5, with 7 bases aligning to TRBD2. Sequencing was carried out using peripheral blood. The receptor comes from a human donor in a cohort sampled during active COVID-19. The CDR3 DNA is TGCGCCAGCAGCCCAGCATGGGGGTCGAGGGAGGGCGACCAAGAGACCCAGTACTTC. As protein: CASSPAWGSREGDQETQYF.